This passage covers 9 T cell receptor beta chains from one sample sequenced in a study of early T cells in non-severe SARS-CoV-2 infection. TCRdb fed the 5' RACE reads into MiXCR, producing one record per CDR3 protein. The table includes more than 90,000 distinct CDR3 sequences, 13% detected once. Sequenced sample: whole blood. These receptors were taken from an adult who was a healthcare worker with PCR-confirmed SARS-CoV-2 infection or an uninfected control (not recorded which).

This clonotype came up a few times. The chain combines TRBV5-1 with TRBJ2-3; 12 positions agree with TRBD2. The CDR3 loop spans 15 amino acids. CDR1 and CDR2 (germline): SGHRS, YFSETQ. Unmatched junction bases numbered 3, after V lost 1 base and J lost 6 bases. The CDR3 loop is CASSLPSGGEDTQYF. The CDR3 DNA sequence: TGCGCCAGCAGCTTGCCTAGCGGGGGGGAGGATACGCAGTATTTT. The variable domain in full, completed from reference TRBV5-1 and TRBJ2-3, reads KAGVTQTPRYLIKTRGQQVTLSCSPISGHRSVSWYQQTPGQGLQFLFEYFSETQRNKGNFPGRFSGRQFSNSRSEMNVSTLELGDSALYLCASSLPSGGEDTQYFGPGTRLTVL.

This clonotype was counted many times. J is TRBJ1-1 and V is TRBV12-3 or TRBV12-4, with TRBD1 as a possible D gene (5 bases). This CDR3 contains 13 residues. V lost 6 bases, J lost 3 bases, and 11 bases lay in between. The CDR3 is CASSPTAYTEAFF. DNA for the CDR3: TGTGCCAGCAGCCCGACAGCCTACACTGAAGCTTTCTTT.

V gene TRBV28 combines with J gene TRBJ2-4; 10 bases fit TRBD1. The germline gives CDR1 MDHEN, CDR2 SYDVKM. The J segment lost 6 bases and the V segment lost 5 bases, leaving 13 bases of the junction unmatched. This CDR3 contains 17 residues. The CDR3 DNA is TGTGCCAGCAGTACCCAGACAGGGGGCCACCGCCCAAACATTCAGTACTTC. Protein sequence: CASSTQTGGHRPNIQYF.

The V and J genes are TRBV20-1 and TRBJ1-1; no firm D call. This CDR3 is 14 amino acids long. V was shortened by 5 bases and J by 2 bases, with 15 bases between the two germline ends. CDR1 is DFQATT and CDR2 is SNEGSKA in the germline V gene (reference sequence). The CDR3 protein is CSAPSLGENTEAFF. The CDR3 bases are TGCAGTGCTCCAAGCCTCGGGGAAAACACTGAAGCTTTCTTT.

The chain combines TRBV7-2 with TRBJ2-5, with 7 bases aligning to TRBD2. Germline V gene data show CDR1 as SGHTA and CDR2 as FQGNSA. With V trimmed by 6 bases and J by 1 base, 5 bases remained unmatched. The CDR3 loop spans 14 amino acids. CDR3 amino acids: CASRSGGPQETQYF. CDR3 nucleotide sequence: TGTGCCAGCAGATCGGGGGGACCCCAAGAGACCCAGTACTTC.

This chain connects TRBV29-1 to TRBJ1-2; no clear D. CDR1 and CDR2 (germline): SQVTM, ANQGSEA. The CDR3 length is 12 residues. V lost 1 base and J lost 7, with 10 bases in between. This CDR3 is CSVEGGKGGYTF. The CDR3 DNA reads TGCAGCGTTGAAGGAGGGAAGGGTGGCTACACCTTC.

This chain's CDR3 is CASSPLGPGGGNQPQHF. The CDR3 bases are TGTGCCAGCTCGCCTCTCGGGCCGGGGGGCGGCAATCAGCCCCAGCATTTT. J is TRBJ1-5 and V is TRBV18, with D perhaps TRBD1 (6 bases). V was pared by 6 bases and J by 2 bases, with 20 bases between. The CDR3 is made up of 17 amino acids. Germline CDR1 and CDR2: KGHSH and LQKENI.

This chain connects TRBV4-1 to TRBJ2-7; D remains ambiguous. The V and J ends lost 4 bases and 1 base respectively, with 20 bases between them. Germline loops: CDR1 MGHRA, CDR2 YSYEKL. CDR3 length: 17 amino acids. CDR3 residues: CASSPRFLDGGSYEQYF. CDR3 coding DNA: TGCGCCAGCAGCCCGCGTTTTCTGGACGGTGGTTCCTACGAGCAGTACTTC.

This clonotype has only a few counts. The J gene is TRBJ2-7, the V gene TRBV28; a weak D match, TRBD2 (5 bases). V lost 6 bases to trimming and J lost 2 bases, with 17 bases between them. This CDR3 region has 15 residues. Germline CDR1 and CDR2: MDHEN and SYDVKM. CDR3 nucleotide sequence: TGTGCCAGCAGAGGCAGGCGCGGGTCCGCCTACGAGCAGTACTTC. It is translated as CASRGRRGSAYEQYF.